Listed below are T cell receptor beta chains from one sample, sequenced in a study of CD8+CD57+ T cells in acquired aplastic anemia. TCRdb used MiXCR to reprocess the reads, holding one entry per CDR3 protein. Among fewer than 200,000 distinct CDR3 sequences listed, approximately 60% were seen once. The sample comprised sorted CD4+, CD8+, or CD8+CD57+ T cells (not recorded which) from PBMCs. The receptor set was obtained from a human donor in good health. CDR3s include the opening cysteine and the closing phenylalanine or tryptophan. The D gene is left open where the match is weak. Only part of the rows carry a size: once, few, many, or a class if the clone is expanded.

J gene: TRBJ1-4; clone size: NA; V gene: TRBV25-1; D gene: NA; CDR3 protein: CASKGEKLFF; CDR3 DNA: TGTGCCAGCAAAGGGGAAAAACTGTTTTTT
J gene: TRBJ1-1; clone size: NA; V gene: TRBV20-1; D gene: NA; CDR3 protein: CSASYFRGVFF; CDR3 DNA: TGCAGTGCTAGTTATTTCAGGGGAGTATTCTTT
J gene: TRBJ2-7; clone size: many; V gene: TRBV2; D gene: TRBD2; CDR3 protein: CASSEATSGTSYEQYF; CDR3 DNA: TGTGCCAGCAGTGAAGCGACTAGCGGGACTTCCTACGAGCAGTACTTC
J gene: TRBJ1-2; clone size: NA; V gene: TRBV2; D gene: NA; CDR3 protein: CASGEAAYGYTF; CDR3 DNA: TGTGCCAGCGGTGAGGCAGCCTATGGCTACACCTTC
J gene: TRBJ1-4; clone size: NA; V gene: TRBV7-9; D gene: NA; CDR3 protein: CASSPLPVNEKLFF; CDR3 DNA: TGTGCCAGCAGCCCCCTACCTGTTAATGAAAAACTGTTTTTT
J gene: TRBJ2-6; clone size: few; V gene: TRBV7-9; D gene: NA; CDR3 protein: CASSSPFRSGANVLTF; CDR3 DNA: TGTGCCAGCAGCTCCCCTTTCCGGTCTGGGGCCAACGTCCTGACTTTC
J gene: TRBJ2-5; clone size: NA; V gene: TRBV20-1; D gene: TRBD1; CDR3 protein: CSASLTGLPETQYF; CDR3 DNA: TGCAGTGCTAGTTTGACAGGGTTGCCAGAGACCCAGTACTTC
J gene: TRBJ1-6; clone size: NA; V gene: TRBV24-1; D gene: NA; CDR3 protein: CATSDWAPGSPLHF; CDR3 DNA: TGTGCCACCAGTGATTGGGCCCCGGGGTCACCCCTCCACTTT
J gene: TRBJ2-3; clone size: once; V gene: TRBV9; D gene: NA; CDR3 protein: CASSVAARGADTQYF; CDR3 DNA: TGTGCCAGCAGCGTAGCCGCCCGAGGGGCAGATACGCAGTATTTT
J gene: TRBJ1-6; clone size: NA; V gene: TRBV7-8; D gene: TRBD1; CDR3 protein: CASSPFLDRDNSPLHF; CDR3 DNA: TGTGCCAGCAGCCCTTTCCTAGACAGGGATAATTCACCCCTCCACTTT
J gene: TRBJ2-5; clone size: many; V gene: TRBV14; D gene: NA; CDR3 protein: CASSPYRSGQETQYF; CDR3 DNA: TGTGCCAGCAGCCCTTACCGATCCGGACAAGAGACCCAGTACTTC
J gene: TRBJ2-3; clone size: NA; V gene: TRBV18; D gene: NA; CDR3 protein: CASSRKDGGIVTDTQYF; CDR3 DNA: TGTGCCAGCTCCCGGAAGGATGGGGGGATTGTCACAGATACGCAGTATTTT
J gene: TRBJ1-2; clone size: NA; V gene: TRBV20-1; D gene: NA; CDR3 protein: CSASSREGNYGYAF; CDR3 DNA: TGCAGTGCTAGCTCACGAGAGGGGAACTATGGCTACGCCTTC
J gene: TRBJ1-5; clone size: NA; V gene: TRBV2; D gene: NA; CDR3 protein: CASNLDGVNQPQHF; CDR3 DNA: TGTGCCAGCAATCTCGACGGAGTAAATCAGCCCCAGCATTTT
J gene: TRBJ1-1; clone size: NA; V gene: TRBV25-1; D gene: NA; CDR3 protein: CASNGVAGGENTEAFF; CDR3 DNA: TGTGCCAGCAACGGAGTAGCGGGAGGGGAAAACACTGAAGCTTTCTTT
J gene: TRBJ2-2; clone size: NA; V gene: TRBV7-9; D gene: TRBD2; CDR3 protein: CASRERREGLDTGELFF; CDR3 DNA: TGTGCCAGCAGGGAAAGGCGGGAGGGCCTGGACACCGGGGAGCTGTTTTTT
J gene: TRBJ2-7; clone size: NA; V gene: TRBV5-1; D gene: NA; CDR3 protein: CASSLAGRSYEQYF; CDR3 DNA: TGCGCCAGCAGCTTGGCCGGCAGGTCCTACGAGCAGTACTTC
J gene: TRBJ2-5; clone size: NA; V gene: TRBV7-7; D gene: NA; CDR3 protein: CASSLVRGSETQYF; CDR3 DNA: TGTGCTAGCAGCTTAGTTCGGGGTAGTGAGACCCAGTACTTC
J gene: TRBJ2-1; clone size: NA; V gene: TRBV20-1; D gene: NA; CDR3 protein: CSAPNPGTSSDEQFF; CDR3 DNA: TGCAGTGCTCCGAACCCGGGAACTAGCTCGGATGAGCAGTTCTTC
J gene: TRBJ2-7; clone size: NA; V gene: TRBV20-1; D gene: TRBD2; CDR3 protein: CSADSGGLSYEQYF; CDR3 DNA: TGCAGTGCCGACAGCGGGGGCCTATCCTACGAGCAGTACTTC
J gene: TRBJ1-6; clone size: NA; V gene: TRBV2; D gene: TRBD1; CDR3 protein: CASSTDRGRGSPLHF; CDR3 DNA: TGTGCCAGCAGTACAGACAGGGGGCGAGGTTCACCCCTCCACTTT
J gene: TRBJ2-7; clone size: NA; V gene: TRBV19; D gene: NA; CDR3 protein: CASSQQGHEQYF; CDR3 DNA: TGTGCCAGTAGTCAACAGGGACACGAGCAGTACTTC
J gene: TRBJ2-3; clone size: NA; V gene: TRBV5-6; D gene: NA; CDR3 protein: CASSLQNTQYF; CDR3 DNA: TGTGCCAGCAGCTTACAGAATACGCAGTATTTT
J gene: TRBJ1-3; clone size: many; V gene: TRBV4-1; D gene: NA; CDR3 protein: CASSPNPGQVSGNTIYF; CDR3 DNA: TGCGCCAGCAGCCCGAATCCGGGACAAGTCTCTGGAAACACCATATATTTT
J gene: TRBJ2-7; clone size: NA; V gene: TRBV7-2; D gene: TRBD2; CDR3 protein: CASSKTSGTSYEQYF; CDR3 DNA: TGTGCCAGCAGCAAAACTAGCGGAACTTCCTACGAGCAGTACTTC
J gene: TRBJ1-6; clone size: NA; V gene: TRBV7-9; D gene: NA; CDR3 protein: CASSQSTGIGDNSPLHF; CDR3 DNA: TGTGCCAGCAGCCAATCCACGGGGATCGGAGATAATTCACCCCTCCACTTT
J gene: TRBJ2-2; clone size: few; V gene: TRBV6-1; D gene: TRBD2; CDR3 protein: CASSEGLAGAGELFF; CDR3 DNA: TGTGCCAGCAGTGAAGGACTAGCGGGAGCCGGGGAGCTGTTTTTT
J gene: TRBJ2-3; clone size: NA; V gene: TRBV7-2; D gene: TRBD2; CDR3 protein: CASSEGLEVGAQYF; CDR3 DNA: TGTGCCAGCAGTGAAGGACTAGAGGTCGGGGCGCAGTATTTT
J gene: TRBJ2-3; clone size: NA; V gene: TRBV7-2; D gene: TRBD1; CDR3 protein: CASSYDRGTDTQYF; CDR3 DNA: TGTGCCAGCAGCTACGACAGGGGCACAGATACGCAGTATTTT
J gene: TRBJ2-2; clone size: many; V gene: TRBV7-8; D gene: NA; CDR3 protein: CASSLGGPHLWGEVPGELFF; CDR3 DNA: TGTGCCAGCAGCCTAGGGGGCCCCCATCTTTGGGGGGAGGTTCCCGGGGAGCTGTTTTTT
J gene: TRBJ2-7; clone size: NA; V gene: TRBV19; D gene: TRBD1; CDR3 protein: CASSNGQGANEQYF; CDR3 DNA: TGTGCCAGTAGTAACGGACAGGGGGCTAACGAGCAGTACTTC
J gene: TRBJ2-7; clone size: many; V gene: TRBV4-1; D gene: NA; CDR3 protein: CASSQEKRANAYEQYF; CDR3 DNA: TGCGCCAGCAGCCAAGAGAAGCGGGCCAACGCCTACGAGCAGTACTTC
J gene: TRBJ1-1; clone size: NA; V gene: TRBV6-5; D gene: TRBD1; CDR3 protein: CASSSITGGTEAFF; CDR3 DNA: TGTGCCAGCAGTTCCATTACAGGGGGTACTGAAGCTTTCTTT
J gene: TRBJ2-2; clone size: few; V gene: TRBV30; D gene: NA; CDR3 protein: CAWRRIPANTGELFF; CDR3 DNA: TGTGCCTGGAGGCGAATTCCAGCGAACACCGGGGAGCTGTTTTTT
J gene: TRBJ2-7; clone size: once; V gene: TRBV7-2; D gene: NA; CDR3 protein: CASGLSSYEQYF; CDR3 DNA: TGTGCCAGCGGATTGAGCTCCTACGAGCAGTACTTC
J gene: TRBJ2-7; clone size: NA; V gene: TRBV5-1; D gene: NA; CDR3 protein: CASRSPHVNEQYF; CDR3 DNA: TGCGCCAGCAGATCCCCCCACGTGAACGAGCAGTACTTC
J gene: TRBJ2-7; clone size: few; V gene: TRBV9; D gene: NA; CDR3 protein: CASSVGAGSYEQYF; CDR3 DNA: TGTGCCAGCAGCGTAGGGGCGGGGTCCTACGAGCAGTACTTC
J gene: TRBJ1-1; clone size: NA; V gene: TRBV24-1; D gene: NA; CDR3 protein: CATSDPGFTEAFF; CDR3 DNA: TGTGCCACCAGTGACCCAGGGTTCACTGAAGCTTTCTTT
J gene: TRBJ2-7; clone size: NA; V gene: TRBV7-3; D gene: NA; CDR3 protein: CASTQGANYEQYF; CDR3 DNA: TGTGCCAGTACACAGGGCGCGAACTACGAGCAGTACTTC
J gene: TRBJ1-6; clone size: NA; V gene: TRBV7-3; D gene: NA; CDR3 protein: CASSLNAVGSPLHF; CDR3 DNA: TGTGCCAGCAGCTTAAACGCTGTGGGATCACCCCTCCACTTT
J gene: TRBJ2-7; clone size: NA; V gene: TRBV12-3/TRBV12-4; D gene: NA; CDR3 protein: CASRGGQESYEQYF; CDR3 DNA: TGTGCCAGCCGGGGTGGGCAGGAAAGCTACGAGCAGTACTTC
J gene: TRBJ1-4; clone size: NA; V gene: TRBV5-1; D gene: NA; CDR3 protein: CASSLEGLEGPKLFF; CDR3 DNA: TGCGCCAGCAGCTTGGAGGGGCTGGAAGGTCCCAAACTGTTTTTT
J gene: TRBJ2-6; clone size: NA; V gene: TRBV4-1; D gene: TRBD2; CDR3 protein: CASSQGLAGLTGANVLTF; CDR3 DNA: TGCGCCAGCAGCCAGGGACTAGCGGGCCTTACTGGGGCCAACGTCCTGACTTTC
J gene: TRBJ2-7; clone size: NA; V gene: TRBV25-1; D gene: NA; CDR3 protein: CATLESGTATYEQYF; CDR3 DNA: TGTGCCACCCTAGAATCCGGGACGGCAACCTACGAGCAGTACTTC
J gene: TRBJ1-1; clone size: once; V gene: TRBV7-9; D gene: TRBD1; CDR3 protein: CASSSEGTGRAFF; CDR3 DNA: TGTGCCAGCAGCTCAGAAGGGACAGGGCGAGCTTTCTTT
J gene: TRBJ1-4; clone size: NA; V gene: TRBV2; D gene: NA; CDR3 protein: CASSGSREKLFF; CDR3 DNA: TGTGCCAGCAGTGGGTCCCGCGAAAAACTGTTTTTT
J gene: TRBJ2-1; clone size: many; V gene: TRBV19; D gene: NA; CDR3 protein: CASSMNGGITSYNEQFF; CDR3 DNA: TGTGCCAGTAGTATGAACGGGGGTATTACCTCCTACAATGAGCAGTTCTTC
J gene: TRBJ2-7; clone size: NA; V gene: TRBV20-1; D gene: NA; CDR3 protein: CGALQTEQYF; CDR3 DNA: TGCGGTGCTCTGCAAACGGAGCAGTACTTC
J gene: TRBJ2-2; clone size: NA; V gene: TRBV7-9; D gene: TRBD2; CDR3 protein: CASSLSSGGANTGELFF; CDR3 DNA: TGTGCCAGCAGCTTAAGTTCCGGGGGGGCGAACACCGGGGAGCTGTTTTTT
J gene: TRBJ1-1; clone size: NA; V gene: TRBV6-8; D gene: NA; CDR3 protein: CASPQGHLNTEAFF; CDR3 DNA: TGTGCCAGCCCCCAGGGACACCTGAACACTGAAGCTTTCTTT
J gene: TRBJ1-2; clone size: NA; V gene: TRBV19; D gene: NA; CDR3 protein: CASSTGSRYYGYTF; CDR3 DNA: TGTGCCAGTAGTACGGGCAGCCGCTACTATGGCTACACCTTC
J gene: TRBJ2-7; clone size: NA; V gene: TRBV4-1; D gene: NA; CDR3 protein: CASSQEWGGYSYEQYF; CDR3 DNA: TGCGCCAGCAGCCAAGAATGGGGCGGTTACTCCTACGAGCAGTACTTC
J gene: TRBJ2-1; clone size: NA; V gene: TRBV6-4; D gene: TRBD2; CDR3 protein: CASSAAGDYNEQFF; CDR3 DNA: TGTGCCAGCAGTGCGGCGGGGGACTACAATGAGCAGTTCTTC
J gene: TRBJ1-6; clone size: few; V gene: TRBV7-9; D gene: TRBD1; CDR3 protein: CASSTKTGWANSPLHF; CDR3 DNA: TGTGCCAGCAGCACTAAGACAGGGTGGGCAAATTCACCCCTCCACTTT
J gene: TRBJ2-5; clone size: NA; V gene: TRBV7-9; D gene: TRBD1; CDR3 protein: CASSPTNGQGGFETQYF; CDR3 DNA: TGTGCCAGCAGCCCAACAAACGGACAGGGGGGCTTCGAGACCCAGTACTTC
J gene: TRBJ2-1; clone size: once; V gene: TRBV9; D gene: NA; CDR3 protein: CASSITDVSYNEQFF; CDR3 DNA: TGTGCCAGCAGCATAACAGACGTTTCCTACAATGAGCAGTTCTTC
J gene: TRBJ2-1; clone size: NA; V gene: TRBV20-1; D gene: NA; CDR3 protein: CSARRESIDEQFF; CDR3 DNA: TGCAGTGCTAGACGGGAGTCGATCGATGAGCAGTTCTTC
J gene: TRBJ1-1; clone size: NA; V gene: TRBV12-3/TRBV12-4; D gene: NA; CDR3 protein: CASIIGGEAFF; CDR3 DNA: TGTGCCAGCATCATCGGGGGAGAAGCTTTCTTT